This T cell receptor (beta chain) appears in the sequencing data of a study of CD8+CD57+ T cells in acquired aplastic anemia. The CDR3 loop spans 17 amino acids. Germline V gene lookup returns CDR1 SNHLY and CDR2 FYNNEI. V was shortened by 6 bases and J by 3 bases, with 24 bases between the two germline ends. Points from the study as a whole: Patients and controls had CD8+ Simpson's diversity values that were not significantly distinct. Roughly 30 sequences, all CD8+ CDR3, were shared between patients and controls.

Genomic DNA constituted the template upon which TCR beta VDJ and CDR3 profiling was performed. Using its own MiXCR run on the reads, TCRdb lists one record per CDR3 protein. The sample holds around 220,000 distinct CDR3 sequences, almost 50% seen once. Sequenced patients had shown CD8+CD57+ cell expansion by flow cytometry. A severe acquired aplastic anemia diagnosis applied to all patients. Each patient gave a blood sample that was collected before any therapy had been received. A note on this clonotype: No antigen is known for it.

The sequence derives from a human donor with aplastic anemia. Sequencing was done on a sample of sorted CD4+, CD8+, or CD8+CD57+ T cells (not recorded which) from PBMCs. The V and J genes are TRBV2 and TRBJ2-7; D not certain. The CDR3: CASSLRQPSEGNYEQYF. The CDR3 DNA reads TGTGCCAGCAGCTTACGGCAGCCCTCGGAAGGGAACTACGAGCAGTACTTC.